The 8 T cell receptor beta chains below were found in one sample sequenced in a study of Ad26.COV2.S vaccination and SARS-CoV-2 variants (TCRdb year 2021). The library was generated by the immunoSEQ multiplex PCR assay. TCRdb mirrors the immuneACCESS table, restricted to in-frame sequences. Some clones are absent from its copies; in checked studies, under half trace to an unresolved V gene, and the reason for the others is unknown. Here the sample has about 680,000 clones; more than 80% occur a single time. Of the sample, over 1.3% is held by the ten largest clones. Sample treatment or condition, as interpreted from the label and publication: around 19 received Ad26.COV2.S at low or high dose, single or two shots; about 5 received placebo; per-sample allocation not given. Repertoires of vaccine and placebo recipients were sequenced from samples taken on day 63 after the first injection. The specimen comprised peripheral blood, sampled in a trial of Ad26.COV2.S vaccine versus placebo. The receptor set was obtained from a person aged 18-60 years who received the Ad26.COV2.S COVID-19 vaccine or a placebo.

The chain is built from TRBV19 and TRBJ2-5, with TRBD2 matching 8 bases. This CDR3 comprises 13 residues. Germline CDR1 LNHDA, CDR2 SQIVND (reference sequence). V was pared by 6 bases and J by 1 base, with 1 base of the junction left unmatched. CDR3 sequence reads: CASSGRAQETQYF. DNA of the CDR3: TGTGCCAGTAGCGGGAGGGCCCAAGAGACCCAGTACTTC.

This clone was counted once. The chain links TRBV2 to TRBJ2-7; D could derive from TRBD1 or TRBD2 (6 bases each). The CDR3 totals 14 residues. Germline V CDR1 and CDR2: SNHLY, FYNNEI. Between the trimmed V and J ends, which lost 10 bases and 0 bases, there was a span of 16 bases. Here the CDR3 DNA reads TGTGCCATCATGGGGGGCACCGGCTCCTACGAGCAGTACTTC. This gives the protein CAIMGGTGSYEQYF.

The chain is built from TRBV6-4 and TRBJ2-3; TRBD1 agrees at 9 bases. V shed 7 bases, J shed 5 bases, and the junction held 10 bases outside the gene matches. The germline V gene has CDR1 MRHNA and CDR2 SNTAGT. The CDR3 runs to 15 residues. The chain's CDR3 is CASTPEGQGEDTQYF. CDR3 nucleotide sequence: TGTGCCAGCACACCCGAGGGACAGGGTGAAGATACGCAGTATTTT.

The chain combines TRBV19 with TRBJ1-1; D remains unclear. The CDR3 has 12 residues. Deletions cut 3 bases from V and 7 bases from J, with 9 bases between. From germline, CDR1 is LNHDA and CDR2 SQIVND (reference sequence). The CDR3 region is CASSMGLSEAFF. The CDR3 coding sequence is TGTGCCAGTAGTATGGGTTTGAGTGAAGCTTTCTTT.

CDR3 loop: CASSHFNVSDTQYF. The CDR3 DNA is TGTGCCAGCAGCCATTTTAACGTGTCCGATACGCAGTATTTT. This chain uses TRBV3-1 (or the pseudogene TRBV3-2) with TRBJ2-3, with unresolved D. Germline CDR1 and CDR2: LGHDT and YNNKEL (reference sequence). V lost 3 bases and J lost 6, with 13 bases in between. The CDR3 is 14 residues long.

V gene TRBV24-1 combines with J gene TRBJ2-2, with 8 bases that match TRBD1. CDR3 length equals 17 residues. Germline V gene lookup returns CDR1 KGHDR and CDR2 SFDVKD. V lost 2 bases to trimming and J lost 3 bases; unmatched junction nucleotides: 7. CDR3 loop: CATSDSSDRVYTGELFF. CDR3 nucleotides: TGTGCCACCAGTGATTCGTCGGACAGGGTATACACCGGGGAGCTGTTTTTT.

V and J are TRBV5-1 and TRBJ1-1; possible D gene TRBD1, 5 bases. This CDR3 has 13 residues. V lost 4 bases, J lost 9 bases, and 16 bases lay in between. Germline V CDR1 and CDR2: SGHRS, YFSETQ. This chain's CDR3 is CASSADMGSQAFF. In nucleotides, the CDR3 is TGCGCCAGCAGCGCGGACATGGGGTCCCAAGCTTTCTTT.

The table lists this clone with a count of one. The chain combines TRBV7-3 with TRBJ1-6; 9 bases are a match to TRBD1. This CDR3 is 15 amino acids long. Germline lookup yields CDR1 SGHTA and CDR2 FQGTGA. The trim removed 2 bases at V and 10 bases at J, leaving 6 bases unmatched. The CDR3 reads CASSLDGQGRSPLHF. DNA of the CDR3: TGTGCCAGCAGCTTAGATGGACAGGGGAGGTCACCCCTCCACTTT. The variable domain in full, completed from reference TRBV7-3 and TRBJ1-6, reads GAGVSQTPSNKVTEKGKYVELRCDPISGHTALYWYRQSLGQGPEFLIYFQGTGAADDSGLPNDRFFAVRPEGSVSTLKIQRTERGDSAVYLCASSLDGQGRSPLHFGNGTRLTVT.